The entry that follows covers one T cell receptor (beta chain) sequence. What it binds is unknown. This entry belongs to a study of cytomegalovirus exposure and HLA in healthy donors. The overall study: A data release that came early held approximately 85 million unique TCRs from HLA-typed donors. Whole-study results and caveats: Later analysis identified a missense DCLRE1C variant that was linked to TCR beta V- and J-gene trimming. Most TCRs appeared rarely, but some public TCRs recurred in many donors.

60 Vbeta and 13 Jbeta primers were used in PCR. Profiling relied on immunoSEQ multiplex PCR, and the TCRdb table lists in-frame clones only, not all of them. The sample yields some 180,000 clones, more than 75% seen once. The CDR3 runs 13 residues. Germline V gene data show CDR1 as LNHDA and CDR2 as SQIVND (reference sequence). The V segment lost 9 bases and the J segment 0 bases; nucleotides outside the gene matches: 3. The chain couples TRBV19 to TRBJ1-1, with 8 bases identical to TRBD1. This sequence originates from a man aged 30 to 39 in good health and CMV-seropositive. The source material was PBMCs. In DNA form, the CDR3 reads TGTGCCAGCGGGACAGGAATGAACACTGAAGCTTTCTTT. This translates into CASGTGMNTEAFF.